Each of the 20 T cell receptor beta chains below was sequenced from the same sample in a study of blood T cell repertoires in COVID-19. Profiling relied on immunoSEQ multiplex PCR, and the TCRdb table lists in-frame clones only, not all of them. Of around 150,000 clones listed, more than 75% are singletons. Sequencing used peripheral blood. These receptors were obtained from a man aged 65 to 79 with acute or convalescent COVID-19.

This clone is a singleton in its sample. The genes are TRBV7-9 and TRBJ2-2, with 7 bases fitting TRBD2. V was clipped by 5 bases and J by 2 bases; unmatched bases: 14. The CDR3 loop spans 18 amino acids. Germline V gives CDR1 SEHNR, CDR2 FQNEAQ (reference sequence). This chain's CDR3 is CASSGFSTGGKNTGELFF. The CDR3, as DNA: TGTGCCAGCAGCGGATTCTCGACGGGAGGTAAAAACACCGGGGAGCTGTTTTTT.

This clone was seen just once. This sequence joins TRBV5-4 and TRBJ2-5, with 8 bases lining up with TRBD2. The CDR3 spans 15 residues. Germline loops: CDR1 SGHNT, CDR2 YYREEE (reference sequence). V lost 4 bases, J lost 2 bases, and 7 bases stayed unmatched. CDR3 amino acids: CASSRGGPGQETQYF. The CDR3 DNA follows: TGTGCCAGCAGCCGCGGGGGGCCGGGGCAAGAGACCCAGTACTTC.

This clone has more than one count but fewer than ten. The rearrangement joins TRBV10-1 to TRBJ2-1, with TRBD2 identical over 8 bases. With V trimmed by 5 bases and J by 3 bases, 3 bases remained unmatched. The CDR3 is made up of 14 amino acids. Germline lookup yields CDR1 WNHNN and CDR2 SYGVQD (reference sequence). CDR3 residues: CASSMSGSYNEQFF. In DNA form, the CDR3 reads TGCGCCAGCAGTATGAGCGGGAGCTACAATGAGCAGTTCTTC.

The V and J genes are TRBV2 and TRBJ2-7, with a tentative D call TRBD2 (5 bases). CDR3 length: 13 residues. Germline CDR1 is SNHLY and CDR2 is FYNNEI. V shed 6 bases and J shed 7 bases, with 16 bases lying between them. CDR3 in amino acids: CASSRGSLWEQYF. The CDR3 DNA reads TGTGCCAGCAGCCGTGGGAGCCTTTGGGAGCAGTACTTC.

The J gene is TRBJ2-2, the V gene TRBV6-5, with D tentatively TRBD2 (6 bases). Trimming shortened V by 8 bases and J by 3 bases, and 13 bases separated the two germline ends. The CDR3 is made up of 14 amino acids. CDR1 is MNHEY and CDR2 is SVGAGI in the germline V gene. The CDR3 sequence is CASSFPGDTGELFF. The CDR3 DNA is TGTGCCAGCTCCTTCCCGGGAGACACCGGGGAGCTGTTTTTT.

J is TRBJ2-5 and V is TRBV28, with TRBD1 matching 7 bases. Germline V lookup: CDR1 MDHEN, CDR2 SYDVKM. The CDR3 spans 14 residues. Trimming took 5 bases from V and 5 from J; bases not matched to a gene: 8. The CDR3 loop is CASSEGARAETQYF. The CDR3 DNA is TGTGCCAGCAGTGAGGGGGCGAGAGCGGAGACCCAGTACTTC.

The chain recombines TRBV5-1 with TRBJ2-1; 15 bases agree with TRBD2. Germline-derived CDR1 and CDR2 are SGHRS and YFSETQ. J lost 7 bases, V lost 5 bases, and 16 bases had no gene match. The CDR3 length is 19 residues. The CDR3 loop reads CASRPWTSGRATGPNEQFF. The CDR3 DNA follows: TGCGCCAGCAGGCCATGGACTAGCGGGAGGGCCACCGGACCGAATGAGCAGTTCTTC.

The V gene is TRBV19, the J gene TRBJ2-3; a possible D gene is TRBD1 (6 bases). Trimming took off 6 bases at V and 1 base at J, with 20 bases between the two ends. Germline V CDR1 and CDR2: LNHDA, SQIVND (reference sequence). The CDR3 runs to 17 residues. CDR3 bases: TGTGCCAGTAGCAAGACAGGACCCCTGCTTCGCACAGATACGCAGTATTTT. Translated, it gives CASSKTGPLLRTDTQYF. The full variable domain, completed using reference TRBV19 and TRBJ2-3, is DGGITQSPKYLFRKEGQNVTLSCEQNLNHDAMYWYRQDPGQGLRLIYYSQIVNDFQKGDIAEGYSVSREKKESFPLTVTSAQKNPTAFYLCASSKTGPLLRTDTQYFGPGTRLTVL.

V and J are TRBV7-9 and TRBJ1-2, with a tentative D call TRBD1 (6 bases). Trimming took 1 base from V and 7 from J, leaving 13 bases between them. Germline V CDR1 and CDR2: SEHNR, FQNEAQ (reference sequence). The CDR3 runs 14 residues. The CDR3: CASSLVGAALGYTF. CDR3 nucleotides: TGTGCCAGCAGCTTAGTGGGGGCGGCCCTTGGCTACACCTTC.

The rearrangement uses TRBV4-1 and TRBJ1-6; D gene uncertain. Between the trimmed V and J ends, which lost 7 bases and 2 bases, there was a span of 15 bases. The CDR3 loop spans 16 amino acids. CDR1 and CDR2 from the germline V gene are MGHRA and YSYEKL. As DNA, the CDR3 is TGCGCCAGCACAACGGTCCCGATAGCCTATAATTCACCCCTCCACTTT. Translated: CASTTVPIAYNSPLHF.

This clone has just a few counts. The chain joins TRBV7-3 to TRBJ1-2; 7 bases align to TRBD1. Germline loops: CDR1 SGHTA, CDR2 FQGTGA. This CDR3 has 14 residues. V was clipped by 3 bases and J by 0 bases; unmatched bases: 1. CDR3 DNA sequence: TGTGCCAGCAGCTTGACAGGGTCTAACTATGGCTACACCTTC. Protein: CASSLTGSNYGYTF.

The CDR3 sequence: CASSENRLASGFAGELFF. CDR3 DNA: TGTGCCAGCAGTGAAAATCGGTTAGCTAGCGGTTTCGCCGGGGAGCTGTTTTTT. V gene TRBV6-1 combines with J gene TRBJ2-2; 7 bases align to TRBD2. The CDR3 length is 18 residues. Per germline, CDR1 MNHNS and CDR2 SASEGT. The J segment lost 6 bases and the V segment lost 2 bases, leaving 15 bases of the junction unmatched.

Here the CDR3 reads CASSGLAANTGELFF. CDR3 nucleotides: TGTGCCAGTAGTGGACTAGCGGCGAACACCGGGGAGCTGTTTTTT. This chain joins TRBV19 and TRBJ2-2, with TRBD2 matching over 10 bases. The CDR3 is 15 residues long. The V gene end was trimmed by 5 bases and the J gene end by 0 bases; junction bases not matched to a gene: 0. CDR1 and CDR2 from the germline V gene are LNHDA and SQIVND (reference sequence).

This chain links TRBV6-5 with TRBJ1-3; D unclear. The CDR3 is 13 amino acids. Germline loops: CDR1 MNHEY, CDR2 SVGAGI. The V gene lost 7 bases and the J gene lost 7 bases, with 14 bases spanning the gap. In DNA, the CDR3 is TGTGCCAGCACCCCTCGATCCCGGAACACCATATATTTT. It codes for CASTPRSRNTIYF.

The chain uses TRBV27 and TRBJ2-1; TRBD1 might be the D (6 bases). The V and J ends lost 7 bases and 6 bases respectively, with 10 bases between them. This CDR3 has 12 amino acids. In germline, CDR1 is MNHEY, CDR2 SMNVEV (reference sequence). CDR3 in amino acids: CASKGDINEQFF. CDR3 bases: TGTGCCAGCAAGGGGGATATCAATGAGCAGTTCTTC.

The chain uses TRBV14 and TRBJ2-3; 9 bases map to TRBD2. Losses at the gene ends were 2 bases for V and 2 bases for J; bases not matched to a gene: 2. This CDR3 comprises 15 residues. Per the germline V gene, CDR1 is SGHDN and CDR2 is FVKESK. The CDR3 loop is CASSQPGLATDTQYF. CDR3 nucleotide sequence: TGTGCCAGCAGCCAACCGGGACTAGCCACAGATACGCAGTATTTT. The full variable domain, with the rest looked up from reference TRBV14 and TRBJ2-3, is EAGVTQFPSHSVIEKGQTVTLRCDPISGHDNLYWYRRVMGKEIKFLLHFVKESKQDESGMPNNRFLAERTGGTYSTLKVQPAELEDSGVYFCASSQPGLATDTQYFGPGTRLTVL.

The chain's CDR3 is CASSLVQGGPEAFF. The CDR3 DNA is TGTGCCAGCAGCTTAGTACAGGGAGGGCCTGAAGCTTTCTTT. V is TRBV11-2 and J is TRBJ1-1; D is possibly TRBD1 (6 bases). V lost 1 base and J lost 6, with 12 bases in between. This CDR3 is 14 amino acids long. Germline CDR1 and CDR2: SGHAT and FQNNGV.

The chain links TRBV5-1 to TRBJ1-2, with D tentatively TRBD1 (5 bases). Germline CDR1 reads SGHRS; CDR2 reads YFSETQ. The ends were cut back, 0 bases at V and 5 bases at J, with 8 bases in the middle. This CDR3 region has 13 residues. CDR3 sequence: CASSLGQFYGYTF. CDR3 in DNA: TGCGCCAGCAGCTTGGGACAGTTTTATGGCTACACCTTC.

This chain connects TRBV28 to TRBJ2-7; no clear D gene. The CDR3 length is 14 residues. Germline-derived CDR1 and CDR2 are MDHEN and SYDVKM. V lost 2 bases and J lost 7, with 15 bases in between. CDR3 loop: CASSLGHLFGEQYF. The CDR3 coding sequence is TGTGCCAGCAGTTTAGGGCACCTTTTTGGGGAGCAGTACTTC.

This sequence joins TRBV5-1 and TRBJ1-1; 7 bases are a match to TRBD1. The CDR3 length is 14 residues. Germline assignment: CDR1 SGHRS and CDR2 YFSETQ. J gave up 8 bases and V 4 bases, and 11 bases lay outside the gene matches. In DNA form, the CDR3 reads TGCGCCAGCAGCAGAGGGACAGTAGAACTCGAAGCTTTCTTT. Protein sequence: CASSRGTVELEAFF. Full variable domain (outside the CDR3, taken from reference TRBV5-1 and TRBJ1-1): KAGVTQTPRYLIKTRGQQVTLSCSPISGHRSVSWYQQTPGQGLQFLFEYFSETQRNKGNFPGRFSGRQFSNSRSEMNVSTLELGDSALYLCASSRGTVELEAFFGQGTRLTVV.